This entry lists 3 T cell receptor beta chains sequenced from one sample in a study of T cell responses to AZD1222 COVID-19 vaccine (dated by TCRdb to about 2021). The sample's time point, from its label and the paper: baseline before first vaccination. Receptors were amplified or captured by the immunoSEQ multiplex PCR assay. TCRdb retrieved this table from immuneACCESS and kept in-frame rearrangements only. Not all clones are present; in checked studies, unresolved V genes account for under half, and no reason is known for the remainder. This sample lists about 120,000 clones; around 82% were detected once. Jointly, the top ten make up around 6.2% of the sample. The sequencing used peripheral blood, collected on day 0 of AZD1222 vaccination. The receptors stem from an adult in good health.

The chain employs TRBV5-1 and TRBJ1-3; weak D call: TRBD1 (5 bases). Germline V gene sequence: CDR1 SGHRS, CDR2 YFSETQ. Trimming shortened V by 0 bases and J by 0 bases, and 10 bases separated the two germline ends. The CDR3 loop spans 16 amino acids. The chain's CDR3 is CASSLEGTHSGNTIYF. The CDR3 DNA reads as TGCGCCAGCAGCTTGGAGGGGACCCACTCTGGAAACACCATATATTTT.

The chain couples TRBV7-8 to TRBJ1-2; TRBD1 matches 9 bases. The CDR3 sequence is 14 residues long. The germline CDR1 and CDR2 sequences are SGHVS and FQNEAQ. J lost 7 bases, V lost 4 bases, and 7 bases had no gene match. CDR3 nucleotide sequence: TGTGCCAGCAGCTCGAGTGGGACAGGGATTGGCTACACCTTC. It translates to CASSSSGTGIGYTF.

The CDR3 loop is CASSVVPTDYNEQFF. The CDR3 DNA is TGTGCCAGCAGCGTAGTCCCTACCGACTACAATGAGCAGTTCTTC. The genes are TRBV9 and TRBJ2-1; D gene ambiguous. The CDR3 consists of 15 residues. Germline CDR1 is SGDLS and CDR2 is YYNGEE. V was shortened by 0 bases and J by 3 bases, with 10 bases between the two germline ends. The full variable domain, in which reference TRBV9 and TRBJ2-1 provide the parts outside the CDR3, is DSGVTQTPKHLITATGQRVTLRCSPRSGDLSVYWYQQSLDQGLQFLIQYYNGEERAKGNILERFSAQQFPDLHSELNLSSLELGDSALYFCASSVVPTDYNEQFFGPGTRLTVL.